The entry below gives a single T cell receptor beta chain sequence along with its context. Its antigen is still unknown. The library was obtained by the immunoSEQ multiplex PCR assay. A mixture of 60 forward primers for TCR Vbeta segments and 13 reverse primers for TCR Jbeta segments was used in the multiplex PCR. A multiplex PCR assay on genomic DNA amplified the CDR3 region of rearranged TCR beta genes. On the Illumina HiSeq System, the amplified TCR beta libraries were sequenced as 87-base-pair reads. The study's own analysis went as follows. A later analysis tallied 75 million to 95 million unique TCR beta chains across the 666 repertoires, and some 10 million of those chains were shared by two or more donors. To remove PCR and sequencing errors, raw reads were error-corrected and collapsed into unique sequences using a nearest-neighbor algorithm that merged closely related sequences. CDR3 sequences were aligned to IMGT reference sequences to assign V, D and J gene segments. For a sequence to be retained, a match of at least six nucleotides to both a V gene segment and a J gene segment was required. A rearrangement was called productive if the CDR3 had no stop codons and remained in frame with V and J, and every other rearrangement was called non-productive. Following IMGT convention, CDR3 was defined as the stretch from the second conserved V-encoded cysteine up to the conserved J-encoded phenylalanine. The earlier analysis of about 530 of the donors excluded any sequence lacking an unambiguous match to a single V gene segment. In an earlier analysis of about 590 of the donors, a V segment was called functional when productive rearrangements were above 56.7%, and segregating when the standard deviation between donors exceeded 5%. A statistical classification framework was built for diagnosing cytomegalovirus status from the catalog of TCR beta chain sequences. In a later analysis, TCR nucleotide sequences were compared against IMGT/GENE-DB human TR gene sequences so that V and J genes could be assigned. A later analysis assigned CDR3 sequences and most-parsimonious VDJ recombination scenarios with the TCRdist pipeline. A later analysis defined each TCR beta chain by its CDR3 amino acid sequence plus V-gene family, and excluded reads lacking a unique V-gene family. To address suspected cross-contamination and a sequencing artifact, a later analysis removed roughly 640 highly shared, low-generation-probability nucleotide sequences. In a later analysis, a clonal expansion index was calculated for each public chain from normalized within-repertoire ranks of inferred template counts. In a later analysis, generation probabilities were computed with a VDJ recombination model fitted to out-of-frame rearrangements, and the resulting probabilities were checked against IGoR. A later analysis scored TCR-TCR, TCR-HLA and TCR-CMV co-occurrence with hypergeometric tests, applying a repertoire-size bias correction to TCR pairs. False discovery rates were estimated in a later analysis by permuting HLA or CMV assignments 20 times. In a later analysis, co-occurring TCRs were grouped using DBSCAN, and TCRdist sequence similarity was added for clustering within HLA-allele-positive subsets. Co-occurrence clustering excluded repertoires with fewer than 30,000 or more than 120,000 public chains, plus five with anomalous nucleotide sharing. The table comes from immuneACCESS by way of TCRdb, which keeps in-frame sequences with V and J called. Part of the clones is missing from these tables; in studies checked, under half for an unresolved V gene and the rest for unknown reasons. V and J calls and clone size are those listed in that table; D and trimming were worked out from the DNA. The sample's own table lists tens of thousands of clones. Jointly, the top ten make up about 3.8% of the sample.

The cohort consisted of 600 to 700 healthy bone marrow donors. At the time of sampling, all cohort members were nominally healthy, though unrecorded immune exposures were likely present. The donor was CMV seropositive and was included in the group of about 290 seropositive cohort members. Every donor gave a peripheral blood sample, and the peripheral blood mononuclear cells from that sample were used for TCR beta sequencing. The Qiagen DNeasy Blood Extraction Kit was used to extract genomic DNA from the blood cell samples. The record originates from a study of cytomegalovirus exposure and HLA in healthy donors (dated by TCRdb to 2017 to 2019). The study in broad terms: According to an earlier analysis of 587 of the donors, 150 million to 200 million T cells yielded 90 million to 130 million unique TCR beta sequences and approximately 300 Gb of sequence data. Approximately 300 gigabases of sequencing data and around 90 million unique TCR sequences made up an early release that covered 640 HLA-typed donors. Of the 300 to 450 genotyped donors, about 80% fell in the genetic ancestry cluster associated with self-reported Caucasian donors. The study aimed to test whether cataloging public T cell receptors could reveal signatures of past pathogen exposure. Using immunosequencing, the study profiled T cell repertoires from about 620 subjects and related those repertoires to cytomegalovirus serostatus. Besides the first cohort of 666 subjects, a separate validation cohort made up of over 95 different subjects was used. High-throughput TCR immunosequencing, statistical association of individual TCRs with disease status, and machine learning were combined to predict cytomegalovirus infection status. A later analysis re-analyzed previously published TCR beta repertoires from roughly 600 donors and added high-resolution HLA genotyping to study TCR occurrence patterns. The later analysis used no new phenotypic data to find candidate immune exposures, relying instead on TCR beta sequences and their occurrence across donors. In an earlier analysis of 587 of the donors, high-throughput TCR beta sequencing was used to judge whether each TCR beta V gene segment behaved as functional or pseudogenic. Alongside the repertoire data, information on donor age, sex, ethnicity and CMV serostatus was compiled. A later genetic analysis took genome-wide SNP genotypes for about 55% of the 666 donors and used that subset as a discovery cohort. All discovery cohort repertoires had been generated on a single sequencing platform. Class I and class II HLA loci were covered by the typing at four-digit resolution. The number of donors typed differed by locus, with roughly 620-630 for A, B, C, DRB1 and DQB1, around 500 for DQA1, approximately 570 for DPA1, and 472 for DPB1. Roughly five DR-DQ haplotypes were handled as single units for association and clustering, since linkage in the cohort was strong. Among 398 genotyped donors of the cohort, an average of roughly 240,000 unique TCR beta nucleotide sequences were sequenced per donor, around a sixth of them non-productive.

CDR3 length: 16 amino acids, cysteine to phenylalanine. Left in the record is the CDR3 DNA by itself, 48 bases read in frame from the first base. For CDR1 and CDR2, the germline V gene lists MGHRA and YSYEKL. Clipping removes 4 bases from V and 1 base from J, with 7 as the unmatched junction base count. Study-wide conclusions, independent of this receptor: In a later genetic analysis, fewer N-insertions in productive TCRs were reported among donors in an Asian-associated ancestry cluster than the approximately 710-donor mean. The authors suggested that the approach could potentially be generalized to other disease states and immunological phenotypes. In a later analysis, TCR association rates were found to vary across HLA loci, with the most associated TCRs seen for DRB1 alleles and the fewest for HLA-C alleles. Most CMV-associated TCR beta chains appeared to be HLA-restricted in a later analysis, and the HLA associations seemed to be driven largely by CMV exposure. In a later genetic analysis, a missense DCLRE1C variant was associated with V-gene and J-gene trimming of TCR beta chains, and the association was replicated in an independent cohort. This cohort had only TCR beta chains sequenced, and the lack of alpha or paired-chain data limited which features could be detected. Correlated functional status among segregating V segments might be attributable to linkage disequilibrium, but an unknown experimental factor could not be ruled out. Compared with equally common non-associated chains, HLA-associated TCR beta chains in a later analysis were more clonally expanded and had lower generation probabilities. A cluster of highly shared sequence variants was judged likely to be a technical artifact of the sequencing pipeline. In an earlier analysis of more than 500 of the donors, most TCR beta V segments appeared in productive rearrangements about 87% or about 30% of the time, broadly matching IMGT annotations. When HLA alleles, especially DR and DQ, strongly co-occurred, attributing TCR associations to individual alleles was difficult. A total of fewer than 200 TCR beta chains were listed by the study as associated with cytomegalovirus. The earlier analysis of nearly 600 of the donors excluded around 17 rarely observed V segments, including chromosome 9 orphons, because counts were too low. The classifier was reported to diagnose cytomegalovirus status with high specificity and sensitivity in both the original and validation cohorts. Because some donors lacked HLA typing at each locus, the association tests relied only on the typed subset. For the cohort, immune exposure information was limited to CMV serostatus. Presence/absence analyses assumed roughly uniform sequencing depth across donors, an assumption that may not hold. Most TCR sequences were observed very rarely across donors, whereas some public TCRs were present in many individuals. Three of the identified cytomegalovirus-associated TCR beta chains were confirmed in vitro to be specific for cytomegalovirus antigens. The 87-base-pair reads could not distinguish some IMGT-functional V segments, including TRBV6-2 and TRBV6-3, so those segments were excluded. A further reported finding was that TCR beta sequences accurately predicted the HLA-A and HLA-B alleles for most subjects in the first cohort. According to a later analysis, parvovirus B19, influenza, CMV and Epstein-Barr virus appeared linked to several top co-occurrence clusters. A later analysis associated 16,951 TCR beta sequences with specific HLA alleles at a false discovery rate of 0.05.

The sequencing sample was made of PBMCs. The receptor was isolated from a female donor in good health and CMV-seropositive. The rearrangement joined TRBV4-1 to TRBJ1-1, with 9 central nucleotides matching TRBD1. The CDR3 region has the sequence CASSPGTGRANTEAFF. The DNA reads as follows: TGCGCCAGCAGCCCCGGGACAGGGAGAGCGAACACTGAAGCTTTCTTT.